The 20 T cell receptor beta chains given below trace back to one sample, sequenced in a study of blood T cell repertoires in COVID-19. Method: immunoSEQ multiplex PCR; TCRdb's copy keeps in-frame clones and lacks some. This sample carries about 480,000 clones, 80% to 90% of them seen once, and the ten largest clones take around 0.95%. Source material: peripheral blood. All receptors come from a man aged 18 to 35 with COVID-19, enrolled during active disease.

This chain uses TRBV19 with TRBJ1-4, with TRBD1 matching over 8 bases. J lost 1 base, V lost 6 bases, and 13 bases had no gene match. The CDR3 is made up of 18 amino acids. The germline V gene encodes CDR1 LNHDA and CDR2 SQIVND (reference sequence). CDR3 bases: TGTGCCAGTAGCATGGACAGGGATGGTTTGGTAACTAATGAAAAACTGTTTTTT. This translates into CASSMDRDGLVTNEKLFF.

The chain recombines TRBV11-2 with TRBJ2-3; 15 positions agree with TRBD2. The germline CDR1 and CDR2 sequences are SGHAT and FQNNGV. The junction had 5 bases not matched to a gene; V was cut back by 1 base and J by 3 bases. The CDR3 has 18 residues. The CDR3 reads CASSLAYGLAGGTDTQYF. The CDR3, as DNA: TGTGCCAGCAGCTTAGCGTACGGACTAGCGGGGGGGACAGATACGCAGTATTTT.

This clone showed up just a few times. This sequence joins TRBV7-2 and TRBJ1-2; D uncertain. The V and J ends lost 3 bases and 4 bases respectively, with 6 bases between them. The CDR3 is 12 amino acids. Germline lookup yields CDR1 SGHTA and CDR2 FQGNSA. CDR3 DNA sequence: TGTGCCAGCAGCTTGGGGAGCTATGGCTACACCTTC. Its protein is CASSLGSYGYTF.

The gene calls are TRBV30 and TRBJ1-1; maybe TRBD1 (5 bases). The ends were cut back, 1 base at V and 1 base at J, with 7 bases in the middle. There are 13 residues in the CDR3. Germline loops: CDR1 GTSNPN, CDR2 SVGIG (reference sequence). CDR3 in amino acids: CAWSGGQNTEAFF. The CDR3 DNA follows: TGTGCCTGGAGTGGAGGACAGAACACTGAAGCTTTCTTT. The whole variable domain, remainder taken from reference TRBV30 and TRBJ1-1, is SQTIHQWPATLVQPVGSPLSLECTVEGTSNPNLYWYRQAAGRGLQLLFYSVGIGQISSEVPQNLSASRPQDRQFILSSKKLLLSDSGFYLCAWSGGQNTEAFFGQGTRLTVV.

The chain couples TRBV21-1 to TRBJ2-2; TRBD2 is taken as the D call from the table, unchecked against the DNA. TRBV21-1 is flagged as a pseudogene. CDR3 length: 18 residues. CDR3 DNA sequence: TGTGCCAGCAGCAATGGCTTCGACTTGGCGGGGAACACCGGGGAGCTGTTTTTT. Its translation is CASSNGFDLAGNTGELFF.

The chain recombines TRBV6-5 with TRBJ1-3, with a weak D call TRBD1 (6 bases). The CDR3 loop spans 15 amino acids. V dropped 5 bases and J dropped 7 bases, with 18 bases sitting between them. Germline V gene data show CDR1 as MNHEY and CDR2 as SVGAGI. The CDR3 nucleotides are TGTGCCAGCAGTCCGGGACACCCGTCGGGTAACACCATATATTTT. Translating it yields CASSPGHPSGNTIYF.

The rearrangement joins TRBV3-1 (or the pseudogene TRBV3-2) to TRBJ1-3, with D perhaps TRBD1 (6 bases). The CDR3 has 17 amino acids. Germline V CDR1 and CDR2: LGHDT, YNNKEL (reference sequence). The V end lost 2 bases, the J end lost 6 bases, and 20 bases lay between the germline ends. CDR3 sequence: CASSQIAGGPRENTIYF. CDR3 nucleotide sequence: TGTGCCAGCAGCCAAATCGCCGGGGGGCCCAGAGAAAACACCATATATTTT.

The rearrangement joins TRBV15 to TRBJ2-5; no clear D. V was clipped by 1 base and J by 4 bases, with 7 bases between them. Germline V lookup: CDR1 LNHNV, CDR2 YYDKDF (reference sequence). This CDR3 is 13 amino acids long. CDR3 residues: CATSRAPGETQYF. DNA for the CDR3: TGTGCCACCAGCAGAGCACCAGGAGAGACCCAGTACTTC.

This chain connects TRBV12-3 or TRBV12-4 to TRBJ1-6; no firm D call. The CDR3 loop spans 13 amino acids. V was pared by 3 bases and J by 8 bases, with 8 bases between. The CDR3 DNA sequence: TGTGCCAGCAGTTTCGTGGCCGATTCACCCCTCCACTTT. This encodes CASSFVADSPLHF.

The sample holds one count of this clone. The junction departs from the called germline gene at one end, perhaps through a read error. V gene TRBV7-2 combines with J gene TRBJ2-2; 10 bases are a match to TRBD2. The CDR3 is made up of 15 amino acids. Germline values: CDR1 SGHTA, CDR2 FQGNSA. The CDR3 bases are TGTGCCAGCAGCTATAGCGGGGGGAACTCCGGGGAGCTGTTTTTT. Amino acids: CASSYSGGNSGELFF.

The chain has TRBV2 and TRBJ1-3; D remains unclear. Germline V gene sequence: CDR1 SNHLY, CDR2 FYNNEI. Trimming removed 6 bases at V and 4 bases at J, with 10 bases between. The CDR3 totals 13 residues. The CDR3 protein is CASRVGVGNTIYF. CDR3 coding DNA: TGTGCCAGCAGGGTAGGAGTGGGAAACACCATATATTTT.

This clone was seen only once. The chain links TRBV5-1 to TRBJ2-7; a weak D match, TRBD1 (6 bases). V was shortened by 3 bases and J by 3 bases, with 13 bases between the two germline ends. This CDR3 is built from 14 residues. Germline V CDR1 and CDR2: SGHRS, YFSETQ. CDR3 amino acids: CASSSTGVSYEQYF. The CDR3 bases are TGCGCCAGCAGCTCGACAGGCGTGAGCTACGAGCAGTACTTC.

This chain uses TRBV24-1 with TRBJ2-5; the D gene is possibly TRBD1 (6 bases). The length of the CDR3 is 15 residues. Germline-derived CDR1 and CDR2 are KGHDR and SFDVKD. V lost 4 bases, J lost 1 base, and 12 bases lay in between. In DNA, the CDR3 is TGTGCCACCAGTGAGACGACAGGTACCCAAGAGACCCAGTACTTC. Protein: CATSETTGTQETQYF.

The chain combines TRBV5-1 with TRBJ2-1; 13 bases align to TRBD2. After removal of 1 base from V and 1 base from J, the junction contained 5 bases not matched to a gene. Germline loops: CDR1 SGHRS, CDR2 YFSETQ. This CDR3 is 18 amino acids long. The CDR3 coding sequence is TGCGCCAGCAGCTTGCTGACTAGCGGGAGGCGGTCCTACAATGAGCAGTTCTTC. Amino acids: CASSLLTSGRRSYNEQFF.

The CDR3 spells CASSLGEAGELFF. In DNA form, the CDR3 reads TGTGCCAGCAGTTTGGGAGAGGCCGGGGAGCTGTTTTTT. This chain uses TRBV27 with TRBJ2-2; tentatively, D is TRBD2 (5 bases). CDR1 and CDR2 (germline): MNHEY, SMNVEV (reference sequence). This CDR3 region has 13 residues. V was trimmed by 3 bases and J by 6 bases, leaving 8 bases between them.

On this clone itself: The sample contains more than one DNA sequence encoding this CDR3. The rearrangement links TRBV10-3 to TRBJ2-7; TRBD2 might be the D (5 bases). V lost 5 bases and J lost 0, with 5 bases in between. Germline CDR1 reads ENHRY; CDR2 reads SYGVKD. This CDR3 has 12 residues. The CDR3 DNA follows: TGTGCCATCAGTCGGGACTCCTACGAGCAGTACTTC. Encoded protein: CAISRDSYEQYF.

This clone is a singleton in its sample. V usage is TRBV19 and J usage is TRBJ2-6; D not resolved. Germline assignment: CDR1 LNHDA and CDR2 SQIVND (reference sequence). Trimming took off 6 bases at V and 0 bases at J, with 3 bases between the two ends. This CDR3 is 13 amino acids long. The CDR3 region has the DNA TGTGCCAGTAGGGCCTCTGGGGCCAACGTCCTGACTTTC. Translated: CASRASGANVLTF.

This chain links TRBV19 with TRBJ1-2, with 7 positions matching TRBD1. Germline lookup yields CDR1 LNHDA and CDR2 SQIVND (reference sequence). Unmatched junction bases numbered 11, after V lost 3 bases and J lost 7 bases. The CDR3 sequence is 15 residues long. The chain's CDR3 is CASSMPGTARLGYTF. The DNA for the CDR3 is TGTGCCAGTAGTATGCCAGGGACAGCCCGGCTTGGCTACACCTTC.

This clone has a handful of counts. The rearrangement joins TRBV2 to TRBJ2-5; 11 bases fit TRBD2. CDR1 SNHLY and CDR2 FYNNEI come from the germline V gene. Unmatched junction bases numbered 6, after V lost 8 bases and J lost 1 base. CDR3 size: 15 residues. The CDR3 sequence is CASGRTSGFQETQYF. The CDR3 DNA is TGTGCCAGCGGCCGGACTAGCGGGTTCCAAGAGACCCAGTACTTC.

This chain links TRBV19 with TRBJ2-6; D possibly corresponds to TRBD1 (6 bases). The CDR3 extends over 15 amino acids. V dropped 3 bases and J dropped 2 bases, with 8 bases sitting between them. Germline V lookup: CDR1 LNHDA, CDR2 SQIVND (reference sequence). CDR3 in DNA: TGTGCCAGTAGTATGACAGGAACTGGGGCCAACGTCCTGACTTTC. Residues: CASSMTGTGANVLTF.